The 4 T cell receptor beta chains below come from one sample, sequenced in a study of shared clonotypes between healthy human individuals. Naive CD8 cells lacked CD45RO, underwent positive selection for CCR7 and left out terminally differentiated effector memory CD45RA+ cells. Generated by immunoSEQ multiplex PCR, the TCRdb table keeps only in-frame clones and is missing some. The sample yields around 1,900,000 clones, approximately 92% seen once. The specimen sequenced was naive CD8+ T cells from PBMCs. These TCRs come from a man aged 18 to 29 in good health. Some clones in this sample may be carry-over from other donors' samples.

This clone has more than one count but fewer than ten. V gene TRBV19 combines with J gene TRBJ2-7, with 7 bases fitting TRBD1. Germline CDR1 reads LNHDA; CDR2 reads SQIVND (reference sequence). The CDR3 loop spans 14 amino acids. V dropped 5 bases and J dropped 3; count of bases not matched to a gene: 7. The CDR3 DNA is TGTGCCAGTAGTTACGGGACAGACCTCTACGAGCAGTACTTC. Amino acids: CASSYGTDLYEQYF. Using reference TRBV19 and TRBJ2-7 for the parts outside the CDR3, the full variable domain is DGGITQSPKYLFRKEGQNVTLSCEQNLNHDAMYWYRQDPGQGLRLIYYSQIVNDFQKGDIAEGYSVSREKKESFPLTVTSAQKNPTAFYLCASSYGTDLYEQYFGPGTRLTVT.

V and J are TRBV4-1 and TRBJ1-5; the match to TRBD1 covers 7 bases. The CDR3 sequence is 15 residues long. Trimming removed 4 bases from V and 4 bases from J; junction bases left unmatched: 7. Germline CDR1 MGHRA, CDR2 YSYEKL. CDR3 sequence reads: CASSLVPGGNQPQHF. The CDR3 DNA sequence: TGCGCCAGCAGCCTAGTCCCAGGGGGGAATCAGCCCCAGCATTTT.

This chain connects TRBV9 to TRBJ1-3, with 7 bases lining up with TRBD1. The CDR3 contains 15 residues. CDR1 is SGDLS, CDR2 YYNGEE, per germline. The J segment lost 2 bases and the V segment lost 3 bases, leaving 5 bases of the junction unmatched. The CDR3 nucleotides read TGTGCCAGCAGCGACAGGGGAGGAACTGGAAACACCATATATTTT. It yields the protein CASSDRGGTGNTIYF.

This CDR3 is CASSQDRIGGIVYEQYF. The CDR3 DNA reads as TGCGCCAGCAGCCAAGATAGGATAGGGGGCATCGTTTACGAGCAGTACTTC. V and J are TRBV4-1 and TRBJ2-7; 7 positions match TRBD1. The CDR3 length is 17 residues. Looked up from germline, CDR1 is MGHRA and CDR2 is YSYEKL. V shed 0 bases, J shed 4 bases, and the junction held 12 bases outside the gene matches.